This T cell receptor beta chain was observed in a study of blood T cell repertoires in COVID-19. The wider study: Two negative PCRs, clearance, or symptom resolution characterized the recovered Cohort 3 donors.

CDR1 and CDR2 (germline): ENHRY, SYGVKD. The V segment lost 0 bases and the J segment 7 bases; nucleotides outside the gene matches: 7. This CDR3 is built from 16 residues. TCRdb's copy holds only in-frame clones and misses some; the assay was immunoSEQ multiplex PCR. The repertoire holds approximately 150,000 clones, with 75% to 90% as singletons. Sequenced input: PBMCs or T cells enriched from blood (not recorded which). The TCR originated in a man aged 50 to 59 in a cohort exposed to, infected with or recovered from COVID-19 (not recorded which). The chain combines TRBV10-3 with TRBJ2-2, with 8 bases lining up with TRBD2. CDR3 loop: CAISESAGLEGGELFF. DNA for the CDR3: TGTGCCATCAGTGAGTCGGCGGGACTAGAGGGCGGGGAGCTGTTTTTT.